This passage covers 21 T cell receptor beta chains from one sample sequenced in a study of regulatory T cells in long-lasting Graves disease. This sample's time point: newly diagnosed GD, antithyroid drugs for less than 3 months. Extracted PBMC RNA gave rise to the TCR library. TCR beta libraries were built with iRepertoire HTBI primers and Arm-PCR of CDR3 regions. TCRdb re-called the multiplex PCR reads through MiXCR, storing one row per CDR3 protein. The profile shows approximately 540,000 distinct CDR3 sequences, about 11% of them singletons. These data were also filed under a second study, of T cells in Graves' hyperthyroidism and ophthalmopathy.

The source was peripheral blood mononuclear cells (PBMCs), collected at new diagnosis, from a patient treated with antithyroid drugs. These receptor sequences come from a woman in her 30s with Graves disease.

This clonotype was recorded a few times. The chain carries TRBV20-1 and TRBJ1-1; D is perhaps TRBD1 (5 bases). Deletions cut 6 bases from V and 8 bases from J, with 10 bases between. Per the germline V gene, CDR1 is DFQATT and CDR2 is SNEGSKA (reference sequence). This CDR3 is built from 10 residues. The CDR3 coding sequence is TGCAGTGCCTGGGACGGGGAAGCTTTCTTT. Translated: CSAWDGEAFF.

The CDR3 here is CASSLGANGANVLTF. Written as DNA, the CDR3 is TGTGCCAGCAGTTTGGGTGCTAATGGGGCCAACGTCCTGACTTTC. The V and J genes are TRBV12-3 or TRBV12-4 and TRBJ2-6; D is unresolved. The CDR3 consists of 15 residues. Trimming left V 3 bases short and J 3 bases short, with 9 bases between.

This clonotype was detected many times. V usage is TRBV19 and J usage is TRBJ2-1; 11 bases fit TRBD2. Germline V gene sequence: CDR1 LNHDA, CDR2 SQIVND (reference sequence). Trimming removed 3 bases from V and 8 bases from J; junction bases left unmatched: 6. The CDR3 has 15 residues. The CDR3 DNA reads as TGTGCCAGTAGTATCCCTAGCGGGAGGATCCATGAGCAGTTCTTC. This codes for CASSIPSGRIHEQFF.

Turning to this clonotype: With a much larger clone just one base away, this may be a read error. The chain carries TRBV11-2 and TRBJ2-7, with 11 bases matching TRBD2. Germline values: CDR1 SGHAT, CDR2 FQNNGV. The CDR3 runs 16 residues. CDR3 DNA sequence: TGTGCCAGCAGCCAAGAGGGGCTAGCGGGGGGCTACGGGCAGTACTTC. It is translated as CASSQEGLAGGYGQYF.

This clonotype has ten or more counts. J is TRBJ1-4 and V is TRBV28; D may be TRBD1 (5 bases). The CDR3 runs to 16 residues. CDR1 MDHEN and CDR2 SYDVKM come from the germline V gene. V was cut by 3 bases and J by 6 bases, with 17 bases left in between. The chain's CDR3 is CASSFTQGYRDEKLFF. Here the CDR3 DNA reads TGTGCCAGCAGTTTTACCCAGGGCTACCGGGATGAAAAACTGTTTTTT.

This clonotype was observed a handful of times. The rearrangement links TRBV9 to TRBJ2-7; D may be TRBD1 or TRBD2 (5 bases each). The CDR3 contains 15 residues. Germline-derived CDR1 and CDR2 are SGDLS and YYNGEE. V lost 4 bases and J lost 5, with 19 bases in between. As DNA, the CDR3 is TGTGCCAGCAGCCCCAGTCGAGGGGCGCGCAACGAGCAGTACTTC. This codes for CASSPSRGARNEQYF.

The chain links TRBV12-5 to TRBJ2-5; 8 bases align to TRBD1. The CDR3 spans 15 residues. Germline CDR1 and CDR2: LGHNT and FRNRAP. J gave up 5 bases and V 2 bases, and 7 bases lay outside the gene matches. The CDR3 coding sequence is TGTGCTAGTGGTTTGACCCCGCAGGGGGCTGAGACCCAGTACTTC. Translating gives CASGLTPQGAETQYF.

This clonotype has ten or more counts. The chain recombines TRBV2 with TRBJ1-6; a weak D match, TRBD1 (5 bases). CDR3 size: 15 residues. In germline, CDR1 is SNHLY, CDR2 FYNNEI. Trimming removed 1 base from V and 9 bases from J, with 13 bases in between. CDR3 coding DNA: TGTGCCAGCAGTGAAGGCCAGGGTTGGGGTTCACCCCTCCACTTT. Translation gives CASSEGQGWGSPLHF.

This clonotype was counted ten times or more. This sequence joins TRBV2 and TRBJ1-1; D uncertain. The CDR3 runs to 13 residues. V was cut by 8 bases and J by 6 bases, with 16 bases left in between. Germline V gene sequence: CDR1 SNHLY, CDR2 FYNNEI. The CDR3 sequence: CASSDGNKAEAFF. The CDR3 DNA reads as TGTGCCAGCTCCGACGGTAACAAGGCTGAAGCTTTCTTT.

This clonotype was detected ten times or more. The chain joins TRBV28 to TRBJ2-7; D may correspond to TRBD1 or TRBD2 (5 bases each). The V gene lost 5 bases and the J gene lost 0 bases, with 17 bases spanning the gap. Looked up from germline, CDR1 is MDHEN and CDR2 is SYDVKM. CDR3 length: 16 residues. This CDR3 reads CASSPPGTLSSYEQYF. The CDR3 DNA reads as TGTGCCAGCAGTCCACCAGGGACCCTAAGCTCCTACGAGCAGTACTTC.

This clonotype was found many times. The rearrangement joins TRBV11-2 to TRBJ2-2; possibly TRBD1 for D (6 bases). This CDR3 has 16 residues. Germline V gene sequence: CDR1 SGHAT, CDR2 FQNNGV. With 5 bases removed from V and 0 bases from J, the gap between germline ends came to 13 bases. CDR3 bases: TGTGCCAGCAGCCACGGACAGACCGCGAACACCGGGGAGCTGTTTTTT. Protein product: CASSHGQTANTGELFF.

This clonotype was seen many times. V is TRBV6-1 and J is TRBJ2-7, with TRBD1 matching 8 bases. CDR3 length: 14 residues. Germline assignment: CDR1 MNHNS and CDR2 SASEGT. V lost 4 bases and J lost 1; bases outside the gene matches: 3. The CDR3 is CASSGRTGSYEQYF. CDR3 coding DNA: TGTGCCAGCAGTGGTAGGACAGGGTCCTACGAGCAGTACTTC.

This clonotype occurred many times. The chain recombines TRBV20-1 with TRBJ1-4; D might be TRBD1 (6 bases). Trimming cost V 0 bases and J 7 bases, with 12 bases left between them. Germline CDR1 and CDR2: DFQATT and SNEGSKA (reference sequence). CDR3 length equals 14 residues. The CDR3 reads CSARDRRGGEKLFF. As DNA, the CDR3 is TGCAGTGCTAGAGATAGGAGGGGGGGTGAAAAACTGTTTTTT.

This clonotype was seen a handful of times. The CDR3: CASSLVPAESYEQYF. DNA for the CDR3: TGCGCCAGCAGCCTTGTCCCCGCAGAATCCTACGAGCAGTACTTC. The chain is built from TRBV4-1 and TRBJ2-7; no firm D call. The V and J ends lost 4 bases and 1 base respectively, with 14 bases between them. The CDR3 contains 15 residues. The germline CDR1 and CDR2 sequences are MGHRA and YSYEKL.

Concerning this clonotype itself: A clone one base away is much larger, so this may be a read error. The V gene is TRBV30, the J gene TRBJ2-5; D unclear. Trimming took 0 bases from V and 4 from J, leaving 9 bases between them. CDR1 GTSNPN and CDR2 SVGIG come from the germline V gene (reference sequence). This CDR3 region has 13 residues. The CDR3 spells CAWSVYGRETQYF. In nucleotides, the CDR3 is TGTGCCTGGAGTGTTTATGGTCGAGAGACCCAGTACTTC.

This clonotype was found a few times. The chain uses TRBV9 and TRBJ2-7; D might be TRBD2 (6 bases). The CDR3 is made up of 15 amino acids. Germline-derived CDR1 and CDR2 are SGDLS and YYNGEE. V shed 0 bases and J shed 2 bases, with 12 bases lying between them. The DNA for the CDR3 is TGTGCCAGCAGCGTAGAGGCCGGGAGCCCCTACGAGCAGTACTTC. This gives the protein CASSVEAGSPYEQYF.

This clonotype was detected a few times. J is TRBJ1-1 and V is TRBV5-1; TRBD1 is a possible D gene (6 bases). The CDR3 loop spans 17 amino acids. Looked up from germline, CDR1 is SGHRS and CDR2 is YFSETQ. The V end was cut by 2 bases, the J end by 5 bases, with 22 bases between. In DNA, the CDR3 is TGCGCCAGCAGCTTAGGGTTCACAGGGTGGACCGCAACTGAAGCTTTCTTT. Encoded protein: CASSLGFTGWTATEAFF.

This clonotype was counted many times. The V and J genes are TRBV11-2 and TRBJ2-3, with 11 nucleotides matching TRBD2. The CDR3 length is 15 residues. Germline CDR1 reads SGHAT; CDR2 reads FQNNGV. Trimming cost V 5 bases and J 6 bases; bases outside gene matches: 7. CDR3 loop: CASSAALAGVDTQYF. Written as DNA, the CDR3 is TGTGCCAGCAGCGCTGCACTAGCGGGAGTGGATACGCAGTATTTT.

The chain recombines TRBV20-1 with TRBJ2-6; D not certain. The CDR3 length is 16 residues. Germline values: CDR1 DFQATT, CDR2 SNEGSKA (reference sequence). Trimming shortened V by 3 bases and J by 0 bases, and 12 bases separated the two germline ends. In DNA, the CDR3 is TGCAGTGCTAGGCCCCCCGTTCTCTCTGGGGCCAACGTCCTGACTTTC. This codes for CSARPPVLSGANVLTF.

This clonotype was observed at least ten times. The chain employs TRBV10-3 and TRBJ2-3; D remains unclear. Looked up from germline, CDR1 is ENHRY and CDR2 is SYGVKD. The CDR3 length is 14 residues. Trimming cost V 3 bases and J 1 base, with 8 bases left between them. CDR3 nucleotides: TGTGCCATCAGTGAACTCTGGGGCACAGATACGCAGTATTTT. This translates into CAISELWGTDTQYF.

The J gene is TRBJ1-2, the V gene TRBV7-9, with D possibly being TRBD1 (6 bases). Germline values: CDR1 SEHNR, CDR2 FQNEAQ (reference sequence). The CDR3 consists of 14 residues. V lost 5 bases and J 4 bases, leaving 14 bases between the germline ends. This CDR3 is CASSPGGALYGYTF. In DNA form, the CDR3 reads TGTGCCAGCAGCCCCGGGGGGGCCCTCTATGGCTACACCTTC.